A single sample gave rise to the 29 T cell receptor beta chains below, sequenced in a study of blood T cell repertoires in COVID-19. The method was immunoSEQ multiplex PCR; TCRdb's version includes in-frame clones alone and lacks a portion of them. The sample lists tens of thousands of clones; 91% were seen once. The source material was peripheral blood. Receptor source: a man aged 45 to 65 with active COVID-19.

The chain couples TRBV6-2 or TRBV6-3 to TRBJ1-2; D might be TRBD1 (6 bases). This CDR3 has 15 amino acids. Germline CDR1 is MNHEY and CDR2 is SVGEGT. V was clipped by 6 bases and J by 8 bases, with 22 bases between them. The CDR3, as DNA: TGTGCCAGCAGACCTCCGGGACACTCGCTAAGGGGCTACACCTTC. Translated: CASRPPGHSLRGYTF.

V gene TRBV19 combines with J gene TRBJ2-3; 10 nucleotides line up with TRBD2. Germline CDR1 reads LNHDA; CDR2 reads SQIVND (reference sequence). The CDR3 loop spans 18 amino acids. Losses at the gene ends were 5 bases for V and 0 bases for J; bases not matched to a gene: 11. CDR3 region: CASSYASGGASSTDTQYF. CDR3 in DNA: TGTGCCAGTAGTTACGCTAGCGGGGGAGCATCTAGCACAGATACGCAGTATTTT. The whole variable domain, remainder taken from reference TRBV19 and TRBJ2-3, is DGGITQSPKYLFRKEGQNVTLSCEQNLNHDAMYWYRQDPGQGLRLIYYSQIVNDFQKGDIAEGYSVSREKKESFPLTVTSAQKNPTAFYLCASSYASGGASSTDTQYFGPGTRLTVL.

The V gene is TRBV5-1, the J gene TRBJ2-5; a weak D match, TRBD1 (5 bases). This CDR3 contains 13 residues. The germline gives CDR1 SGHRS, CDR2 YFSETQ. V gave up 4 bases and J gave up 4 bases, with 11 bases separating them. The CDR3 DNA follows: TGCGCCAGCAGCGAAGGGGTAAGAGAGACCCAGTACTTC. Its protein product is CASSEGVRETQYF.

This rearrangement joins TRBV5-5 to TRBJ2-5, with TRBD1 matching 7 bases. The CDR3 runs to 14 residues. J gave up 4 bases and V 3 bases, and 6 bases lay outside the gene matches. CDR1 is SGHKS and CDR2 is YYEKEE in the germline V gene (reference sequence). CDR3 sequence (DNA): TGTGCCAGCAGCTCAGAGACAGGGAGAGAGACCCAGTACTTC. This codes for CASSSETGRETQYF.

V usage is TRBV3-1 (or the pseudogene TRBV3-2) and J usage is TRBJ2-7, with TRBD1 matching over 7 bases. The germline V gene has CDR1 LGHDT and CDR2 YNNKEL (reference sequence). The CDR3 runs to 14 residues. Losses at the gene ends were 4 bases for V and 5 bases for J; bases not matched to a gene: 8. The CDR3: CASSRLDRKDEQYF. CDR3 in DNA: TGTGCCAGCAGCCGCTTGGACAGGAAGGACGAGCAGTACTTC.

The genes are TRBV12-3 or TRBV12-4 and TRBJ2-1; 8 nucleotides match TRBD2. Trimming at V came to 5 bases and at J to 9 bases, leaving 0 bases not matched to a gene. This CDR3 comprises 11 residues. In nucleotides, the CDR3 is TGTGCCAGCAGTCGGGGGGGTGAGCAGTTCTTC. Its protein is CASSRGGEQFF.

The chain is built from TRBV15 and TRBJ1-2; D unresolved. The CDR3 is 14 residues long. Per germline, CDR1 LNHNV and CDR2 YYDKDF (reference sequence). Trimming took 0 bases from V and 6 from J, leaving 11 bases between them. The CDR3 sequence: CATSRDLQADGYTF. As DNA, the CDR3 is TGTGCCACCAGCAGAGATCTGCAGGCTGATGGCTACACCTTC.

This chain joins TRBV5-1 and TRBJ2-1; tentatively, D is TRBD1 (6 bases). This CDR3 comprises 17 residues. Germline-derived CDR1 and CDR2 are SGHRS and YFSETQ. V lost 0 bases to trimming and J lost 8 bases, with 21 bases between them. The CDR3 protein is CASSLDPAGASSDEQFF. For the CDR3, the DNA is TGCGCCAGCAGCTTGGATCCAGCAGGGGCATCTAGTGATGAGCAGTTCTTC.

The chain joins TRBV5-1 to TRBJ2-2, with 9 nucleotides matching TRBD1. Germline CDR1 reads SGHRS; CDR2 reads YFSETQ. V trimming: 8 bases; J trimming: 6 bases; junction bases outside the gene matches: 8. The CDR3 sequence is 14 residues long. The DNA for the CDR3 is TGCGCCAGTCGGGACAGGGTTAATTCCGGGGAGCTGTTTTTT. As protein: CASRDRVNSGELFF. Based on the CDR3 plus reference TRBV5-1 and TRBJ2-2, the full variable domain is KAGVTQTPRYLIKTRGQQVTLSCSPISGHRSVSWYQQTPGQGLQFLFEYFSETQRNKGNFPGRFSGRQFSNSRSEMNVSTLELGDSALYLCASRDRVNSGELFFGEGSRLTVL.

The DNA of the CDR3 is TGTGCCACCAGCGGGTCCTACAGGGCCACAGGGGATACGCAGTATTTT. This gives the protein CATSGSYRATGDTQYF. J is TRBJ2-3 and V is TRBV15; possible D gene TRBD1, 6 bases. V was pared by 5 bases and J by 6 bases, with 21 bases between. The CDR3 loop spans 16 amino acids. Looked up from germline, CDR1 is LNHNV and CDR2 is YYDKDF (reference sequence).

The chain uses TRBV12-3 or TRBV12-4 and TRBJ1-2; D gene ambiguous. V lost 1 base and J 2 bases, leaving 5 bases between the germline ends. This CDR3 comprises 13 residues. CDR3 bases: TGTGCCAGCAGTTTAGGCCTAAACTATGGCTACACCTTC. Its translation: CASSLGLNYGYTF.

The J gene is TRBJ1-2, the V gene TRBV2; the D is unclear. The CDR3 is 11 amino acids. The V end lost 4 bases, the J end lost 7 bases, and 7 bases lay between the germline ends. Germline assignment: CDR1 SNHLY and CDR2 FYNNEI. The DNA of the CDR3 is TGTGCCAGCAGTGGAGGGTTTGGCTACACCTTC. Residues: CASSGGFGYTF.

The chain carries TRBV7-2 and TRBJ2-7, with 12 bases fitting TRBD2. J was trimmed by 0 bases and V by 5 bases; bases with no gene match: 5. The CDR3 contains 16 residues. CDR1 and CDR2 (germline): SGHTA, FQGNSA. CDR3 DNA: TGTGCCAGCAGCCCTAGCGGGGGGGCCTTCTCCTACGAGCAGTACTTC. Translation gives CASSPSGGAFSYEQYF.

The CDR3 bases are TGTGCCAGCACCCCCGACCTAGCGGGGGGCTTCGAGCAGTACTTC. Protein sequence: CASTPDLAGGFEQYF. The chain recombines TRBV7-8 with TRBJ2-7; TRBD2 aligns across 11 bases. Germline loops: CDR1 SGHVS, CDR2 FQNEAQ. After removal of 7 bases from V and 6 bases from J, the junction contained 11 bases not matched to a gene. This CDR3 spans 15 amino acids.

V usage is TRBV4-2 and J usage is TRBJ1-2; D remains unclear. The V gene lost 0 bases and the J gene lost 1 base, with 12 bases spanning the gap. In germline, CDR1 is LGHNA, CDR2 YNFKEQ. The CDR3 is made up of 16 amino acids. The CDR3 nucleotides are TGTGCCAGCAGCCAAGATATAGACACGATTAACTATGGCTACACCTTC. This codes for CASSQDIDTINYGYTF.

This rearrangement joins TRBV5-1 to TRBJ2-5; 11 nucleotides align to TRBD1. Germline CDR1 and CDR2: SGHRS and YFSETQ. V was clipped by 4 bases and J by 2 bases; unmatched bases: 10. The CDR3 totals 17 residues. The chain's CDR3 is CASSPGLGTGGQETQYF. The CDR3 region has the DNA TGCGCCAGCAGCCCCGGTTTGGGGACAGGGGGGCAAGAGACCCAGTACTTC.

The chain has TRBV18 and TRBJ2-3, with 8 bases that match TRBD1. CDR3 length: 17 amino acids. CDR1 is KGHSH, CDR2 LQKENI, per germline. V shed 2 bases, J shed 4 bases, and the junction held 11 bases outside the gene matches. CDR3: CASSPRGTGVRSDTQYF. The CDR3 DNA sequence: TGTGCCAGCTCACCAAGGGGGACAGGAGTTCGGTCAGATACGCAGTATTTT.

This clone was seen a single time. This chain uses TRBV4-1 with TRBJ2-5; TRBD2 aligns across 12 bases. This CDR3 has 19 amino acids. Germline CDR1 and CDR2: MGHRA and YSYEKL. Trimming at V came to 0 bases and at J to 4 bases, leaving 12 bases not matched to a gene. The CDR3 region has the DNA TGCGCCAGCAGCCAAGAAGGCCCAAGGACTAGCGGGGATGGAGAGACCCAGTACTTC. It codes for CASSQEGPRTSGDGETQYF.

The chain joins TRBV7-2 to TRBJ2-3; TRBD2 matches at 11 bases. The trim removed 6 bases at V and 2 bases at J, leaving 7 bases unmatched. Germline V gene lookup returns CDR1 SGHTA and CDR2 FQGNSA. CDR3 size: 16 residues. The CDR3 here is CASRGLAGGSTDTQYF. CDR3 nucleotides: TGTGCCAGCAGGGGGCTAGCGGGGGGTTCCACAGATACGCAGTATTTT.

The rearrangement uses TRBV6-6 and TRBJ1-4; 7 nucleotides agree with TRBD1. CDR1 is MNHNY and CDR2 is SVGAGI in the germline V gene (reference sequence). Trimming took 8 bases from V and 8 from J; bases not matched to a gene: 11. The CDR3 extends over 14 amino acids. CDR3 DNA: TGTGCCAGCGCCGAGGGGGCCTCGCTCGAAAAACTGTTTTTT. The encoded protein is CASAEGASLEKLFF.

The gene calls are TRBV6-1 and TRBJ1-3; tentative D call: TRBD1 (5 bases). The germline V gene has CDR1 MNHNS and CDR2 SASEGT. This CDR3 spans 17 amino acids. Trimming removed 0 bases at V and 0 bases at J, with 12 bases between. The CDR3: CASSEALAGISGNTIYF. For the CDR3, the DNA is TGTGCCAGCAGTGAAGCCCTCGCAGGGATCTCTGGAAACACCATATATTTT.

The chain couples TRBV28 to TRBJ2-2, with D hard to call. Trimming left V 5 bases short and J 0 bases short, with 7 bases between. Germline CDR1 and CDR2: MDHEN and SYDVKM. This CDR3 comprises 14 residues. In DNA, the CDR3 is TGTGCCAGCAGTGCCCCTACGAACACCGGGGAGCTGTTTTTT. This codes for CASSAPTNTGELFF.

V is TRBV5-1 and J is TRBJ1-6; 7 positions agree with TRBD1. CDR1 and CDR2 from the germline V gene are SGHRS and YFSETQ. J lost 0 bases, V lost 4 bases, and 4 bases had no gene match. The CDR3 contains 16 residues. CDR3 sequence: CASSATGSSYNSPLHF. DNA for the CDR3: TGCGCCAGCAGCGCGACAGGGAGCTCCTATAATTCACCCCTCCACTTT.

The genes are TRBV4-2 and TRBJ2-3, with TRBD2 matching over 9 bases. Germline CDR1 reads LGHNA; CDR2 reads YNFKEQ. The CDR3 has 16 residues. V trimming: 1 base; J trimming: 2 bases; junction bases outside the gene matches: 4. The CDR3 region has the DNA TGTGCCAGCAGCCAAGGTAGCGGGGGTTACACAGATACGCAGTATTTT. It encodes CASSQGSGGYTDTQYF.

This clone was recorded once. V gene TRBV29-1 combines with J gene TRBJ2-7; 8 bases fit TRBD1. V shed 4 bases, J shed 2 bases, and the junction held 1 base outside the gene matches. The CDR3 runs to 12 residues. The germline gives CDR1 SQVTM, CDR2 ANQGSEA. CDR3 loop: CSVVQGAYEQYF. The CDR3 nucleotides are TGCAGCGTTGTACAGGGGGCCTACGAGCAGTACTTC.

This clone was seen only once. The chain has TRBV29-1 and TRBJ2-7; 8 nucleotides align to TRBD2. CDR1 and CDR2 (germline): SQVTM, ANQGSEA. V gave up 4 bases and J gave up 3 bases; unmatched junction bases: 5. The CDR3 sequence is 13 residues long. The CDR3 DNA follows: TGCAGCGTTGGGGCGGGAGGCAACTACGAGCAGTACTTC. Translating gives CSVGAGGNYEQYF.

About this clone itself: Distinct nucleotide sequences in the sample also encode this CDR3. CDR3 residues: CASSMAAGLNSPLHF. Written as DNA, the CDR3 is TGTGCCAGTAGTATGGCAGCAGGGCTCAATTCACCCCTCCACTTT. The rearrangement joins TRBV19 to TRBJ1-6, with D tentatively TRBD1 (5 bases). The CDR3 has 15 amino acids. The V end was cut by 3 bases, the J end by 7 bases, with 13 bases between. Germline V gene data show CDR1 as LNHDA and CDR2 as SQIVND (reference sequence).

This chain joins TRBV7-2 and TRBJ1-1; D perhaps matches TRBD1 (5 bases). V lost 5 bases and J 10 bases, leaving 20 bases between the germline ends. This CDR3 comprises 14 residues. Germline CDR1 and CDR2: SGHTA and FQGNSA. CDR3 amino acids: CASSPLGPAGSAFF. Written as DNA, the CDR3 is TGTGCCAGCAGCCCCTTGGGGCCCGCGGGGTCAGCTTTCTTT.

The chain has TRBV5-1 and TRBJ2-1; 8 bases are shared with TRBD1. CDR3 length: 15 amino acids. V lost 3 bases, J lost 7 bases, and 9 bases stayed unmatched. Germline loops: CDR1 SGHRS, CDR2 YFSETQ. The CDR3 coding sequence is TGCGCCAGCAGCTCAGGGGGCGCGAGTGGGAATGAGCAGTTCTTC. As protein: CASSSGGASGNEQFF.